This TCR beta chain derives from a study of blood T cells in healthy people across ages. General study results and limits: The percentage of naive T cells correlated strongly with TCR beta diversity.

Together with a sample-barcoded 5' primer, a J-beta primer mix was included in a second PCR lasting about 7 to 11 cycles. All samples yielded 2.5 million or more CDR3-containing paired-end reads. MiXCR, run by TCRdb on the 5' RACE reads, gives a single entry per CDR3 protein. The top ten hold roughly 7.7% of the sample, which has over a million distinct CDR3 sequences, 42% seen once. As regards this clonotype: Its antigen is unknown.

Trimming stripped 7 bases from V and 4 bases from J, with 18 bases between. This CDR3 contains 15 residues. The V gene's germline CDR1 is MNHNS and CDR2 SASEGT. The sample providers were healthy Caucasian people from Russia, aged about 6 to 90. The chain is built from TRBV6-1 and TRBJ2-3; D gene uncertain. The source is a woman under 30 in good health. Sequenced input: blood. The CDR3 region has the DNA TGTGCCAGCACCGTGGCCCATTTAGGGTCAGATACGCAGTATTTT. Its translation: CASTVAHLGSDTQYF.